This TCR beta chain was documented in a study of T cell changes during pregnancy in multiple sclerosis. Sequencing was performed with immunoSEQ multiplex PCR; in TCRdb, only in-frame clones are kept and a portion is missing. The sample consists of about 45,000 clones, roughly 91% of them appearing once. Germline V CDR1 and CDR2: MNHNS, SASEGT. V was cut by 6 bases and J by 2 bases, with 13 bases left in between. CDR3 length: 14 amino acids. The clonotype originates from a female donor with multiple sclerosis, enrolled in a pregnancy study. The sequencing here drew on CD4+ T cells from peripheral blood mononuclear cells, taken in the first trimester of pregnancy. The chain uses TRBV6-1 and TRBJ1-1; D unclear. The CDR3 DNA follows: TGTGCCAGCAGCGTCGACGGGGTCAACACTGAAGCTTTCTTT. Protein product: CASSVDGVNTEAFF.